The rows below give T cell receptor beta chains drawn from one sample of a study of T cell responses to AZD1222 COVID-19 vaccine. Profiled with immunoSEQ multiplex PCR; TCRdb holds only in-frame clones, not every one. The data contain about 74,000 clones, less than 95% of them singletons. The sample here was peripheral blood, taken 28 days after the second AZD1222 dose. Every receptor here comes from an adult who received the AZD1222 COVID-19 vaccine. Both conserved end residues are part of each CDR3. The order of the fields is CDR3 protein, CDR3 DNA, clone size, J gene, D gene, V gene. The D gene is left open where the match is weak. Clone size is given for some rows only: seen once, a few or many times, or a class if the clone is expanded.

CDR3: CASSFVSNQPQHF
DNA: TGTGCCAGCAGCTTCGTAAGCAATCAGCCCCAGCATTTT
size: .
J: TRBJ1-5
D: .
V: TRBV7-8

CDR3: CASSLSGPGNQPQHF
DNA: TGTGCCAGCAGTTTATCCGGTCCGGGCAATCAGCCCCAGCATTTT
size: .
J: TRBJ1-5
D: .
V: TRBV28

CDR3: CASSRQTGGINQPQHF
DNA: TGTGCCAGTAGTAGACAGACAGGGGGGATCAATCAGCCCCAGCATTTT
size: .
J: TRBJ1-5
D: TRBD1
V: TRBV19

CDR3: CASSSGGTSYNEQFF
DNA: TGCGCCAGCAGCTCCGGCGGGACATCCTACAATGAGCAGTTCTTC
size: .
J: TRBJ2-1
D: .
V: TRBV5-1

CDR3: CASSFLNEKLFF
DNA: TGTGCCAGCAGTTTTTTAAACGAAAAACTGTTTTTT
size: few
J: TRBJ1-4
D: .
V: TRBV27

CDR3: CASSMAHARSNQPQHF
DNA: TGTGCCAGTAGTATGGCCCACGCGAGGAGCAATCAGCCCCAGCATTTT
size: .
J: TRBJ1-5
D: .
V: TRBV19

CDR3: CASSRQGHGELFF
DNA: TGTGCCAGCAGCCGACAGGGACACGGGGAGCTGTTTTTT
size: .
J: TRBJ2-2
D: TRBD1
V: TRBV7-2

CDR3: CASSLGPAGGEGNEQFF
DNA: TGTGCCAGCAGTTTAGGTCCAGCGGGAGGGGAGGGGAATGAGCAGTTCTTC
size: many
J: TRBJ2-1
D: TRBD2
V: TRBV28

CDR3: CASSQVPESSYEQYF
DNA: TGCGCCAGCAGCCAAGTGCCGGAAAGCTCCTACGAGCAGTACTTC
size: .
J: TRBJ2-7
D: .
V: TRBV4-1

CDR3: CASTKTSGSWMYEQYF
DNA: TGTGCCAGCACGAAGACTAGCGGGAGTTGGATGTACGAGCAGTACTTC
size: .
J: TRBJ2-7
D: TRBD2
V: TRBV27

CDR3: CASSEAGTSQYF
DNA: TGTGCCAGCAGTGAAGCAGGGACTAGCCAGTATTTT
size: .
J: TRBJ2-3
D: TRBD2
V: TRBV6-1

CDR3: CSVEIAGGTTYEQYF
DNA: TGCAGCGTTGAGATAGCGGGAGGGACCACCTACGAGCAGTACTTC
size: .
J: TRBJ2-7
D: TRBD2
V: TRBV29-1

CDR3: CASSLDGQAGVAKNIQYF
DNA: TGTGCCAGCAGCTTAGACGGACAGGCGGGAGTAGCCAAAAACATTCAGTACTTC
size: .
J: TRBJ2-4
D: .
V: TRBV7-9

CDR3: CASSRDGSTDTQYF
DNA: TGCGCCAGCAGCCGGGACGGAAGCACAGATACGCAGTATTTT
size: .
J: TRBJ2-3
D: .
V: TRBV5-1

CDR3: CASKSKNEQFF
DNA: TGTGCCAGCAAATCGAAGAATGAGCAGTTCTTC
size: once
J: TRBJ2-1
D: .
V: TRBV2

CDR3: CASSIGGGTGVVSRVGTEAFF
DNA: TGTGCCAGTAGTATAGGCGGGGGGACAGGGGTTGTCAGTCGCGTTGGCACTGAAGCTTTCTTT
size: once
J: TRBJ1-1
D: TRBD1
V: TRBV19

CDR3: CASSLSGAGEKLFF
DNA: TGTGCCAGCAGTTTATCAGGGGCGGGTGAAAAACTGTTTTTT
size: .
J: TRBJ1-4
D: .
V: TRBV28

CDR3: CASSNLRGEAFF
DNA: TGTGCCAGCAGCAACCTCAGGGGGGAAGCTTTCTTT
size: .
J: TRBJ1-1
D: TRBD1
V: TRBV28